These 22 T cell receptor beta chains were sequenced from one sample in a study of T cell responses to AZD1222 COVID-19 vaccine. Sequencing used immunoSEQ multiplex PCR; TCRdb keeps in-frame clones, though not all of them. Among over 95,000 clones, more than 80% were seen once, and the ten largest hold roughly 13%. The specimen comprised peripheral blood, sampled on day 0 of AZD1222 vaccination. Receptor source: an adult in good health.

The genes are TRBV9 and TRBJ1-3; TRBD1 matches at 8 bases. CDR3 length: 14 residues. Losses at the gene ends were 4 bases for V and 6 bases for J; bases not matched to a gene: 6. The V gene's germline CDR1 is SGDLS and CDR2 YYNGEE. The CDR3 protein is CASSRTGIENTIYF. CDR3 nucleotides: TGTGCCAGCAGCCGGACAGGGATTGAAAACACCATATATTTT.

The rearrangement uses TRBV6-5 and TRBJ1-6, with D uncertain. CDR1 is MNHEY, CDR2 SVGAGI, per germline. The CDR3 spans 14 residues. The V end lost 4 bases, the J end lost 8 bases, and 12 bases lay between the germline ends. The CDR3: CASSLVGVDSPLHF. The CDR3 DNA is TGTGCCAGCAGTTTGGTGGGCGTCGATTCACCCCTCCACTTT.

This sequence joins TRBV2 and TRBJ1-3, with D possibly TRBD1 on 5 matching bases. Trimming took 8 bases from V and 0 from J, leaving 11 bases between them. The CDR3 has 14 amino acids. Germline V gene data show CDR1 as SNHLY and CDR2 as FYNNEI. CDR3 DNA: TGTGCCAGCTATCAACAGGTCTCTGGAAACACCATATATTTT. Translated: CASYQQVSGNTIYF. Combining the CDR3 with reference TRBV2 and TRBJ1-3 gives the whole variable domain EPEVTQTPSHQVTQMGQEVILRCVPISNHLYFYWYRQILGQKVEFLVSFYNNEISEKSEIFDDQFSVERPDGSNFTLKIRSTKLEDSAMYFCASYQQVSGNTIYFGEGSWLTVV.

The V and J genes are TRBV2 and TRBJ1-5; a weak D match, TRBD1 (5 bases). There are 16 residues in the CDR3. Trimming shortened V by 1 base and J by 9 bases, and 19 bases separated the two germline ends. Germline V lookup: CDR1 SNHLY, CDR2 FYNNEI. In nucleotides, the CDR3 is TGTGCCAGCAGTGAAGAGTTGGGGGTGGGGGAACCGCCCCAGCATTTT. It codes for CASSEELGVGEPPQHF.

The rearrangement links TRBV29-1 to TRBJ1-2; D ambiguous. Looked up from germline, CDR1 is SQVTM and CDR2 is ANQGSEA. With 6 bases removed from V and 2 bases from J, the gap between germline ends came to 16 bases. The CDR3 sequence is 14 residues long. The CDR3 coding sequence is TGCAGCGTCACCCCAACCAGTGAAAACTATGGCTACACCTTC. This gives the protein CSVTPTSENYGYTF.

This clone was seen once. The chain employs TRBV11-1 and TRBJ2-5, with D hard to call. Trimming took off 3 bases at V and 5 bases at J, with 10 bases between the two ends. Germline CDR1 reads SGHAT; CDR2 reads FQDESV (reference sequence). The length of the CDR3 is 13 residues. The CDR3 protein is CASSLDPGETQYF. The CDR3 DNA reads as TGTGCCAGCAGCTTGGACCCGGGCGAGACCCAGTACTTC.

The chain carries TRBV7-3 and TRBJ1-1; perhaps TRBD1 as D (6 bases). There are 15 residues in the CDR3. CDR1 is SGHTA and CDR2 is FQGTGA in the germline V gene. Trimming pared 1 base from V and 3 bases from J, leaving 12 bases between. In DNA, the CDR3 is TGTGCCAGCAGCTTAAACAGCAAGGGGGACACTGAAGCTTTCTTT. Protein product: CASSLNSKGDTEAFF.

The V gene is TRBV3-1 (or the pseudogene TRBV3-2), the J gene TRBJ1-1; D remains unclear. Germline values: CDR1 LGHDT, CDR2 YNNKEL (reference sequence). Trimming took off 1 base at V and 0 bases at J, with 12 bases between the two ends. CDR3 size: 16 residues. CDR3 in DNA: TGTGCCAGCAGCCAAGTGCGAGGGTCTTTGAACACTGAAGCTTTCTTT. Encoded protein: CASSQVRGSLNTEAFF.

This sequence joins TRBV9 and TRBJ1-1; the D is unclear. Germline V CDR1 and CDR2: SGDLS, YYNGEE. This CDR3 region has 15 residues. V was cut by 2 bases and J by 0 bases, with 11 bases left in between. The CDR3 coding sequence is TGTGCCAGCAGCGTTGGGTTTACCTTGAACACTGAAGCTTTCTTT. Its translation is CASSVGFTLNTEAFF. The complete variable domain, with remaining parts taken from reference TRBV9 and TRBJ1-1, reads DSGVTQTPKHLITATGQRVTLRCSPRSGDLSVYWYQQSLDQGLQFLIQYYNGEERAKGNILERFSAQQFPDLHSELNLSSLELGDSALYFCASSVGFTLNTEAFFGQGTRLTVV.

The chain couples TRBV18 to TRBJ1-4; D unresolved. The CDR3 is made up of 13 amino acids. CDR1 and CDR2 (germline): KGHSH, LQKENI. Trimming stripped 2 bases from V and 4 bases from J, with 5 bases between. CDR3 DNA sequence: TGTGCCAGCTCACCATACGGTAATGAAAAACTGTTTTTT. Protein: CASSPYGNEKLFF.

The CDR3 spells CASSPQGGGQPQHF. CDR3 nucleotide sequence: TGTGCCAGCTCACCTCAGGGGGGAGGCCAGCCCCAGCATTTT. The genes are TRBV18 and TRBJ1-5; TRBD1 agrees at 7 bases. The CDR3 has 14 amino acids. V was clipped by 3 bases and J by 7 bases; unmatched bases: 6. In germline, CDR1 is KGHSH, CDR2 LQKENI.

The rearrangement joins TRBV5-1 to TRBJ2-7; D unclear. This CDR3 is 13 amino acids long. The germline gives CDR1 SGHRS, CDR2 YFSETQ. V gave up 3 bases and J gave up 3 bases, with 10 bases separating them. In nucleotides, the CDR3 is TGCGCCAGCAGCTGGGGAAATAGCTACGAGCAGTACTTC. Amino acids: CASSWGNSYEQYF.

The CDR3 sequence: CASSPPHAGEAFF. CDR3 sequence (DNA): TGTGCCAGCTCACCCCCCCACGCGGGGGAGGCTTTCTTT. The chain carries TRBV18 and TRBJ1-1; TRBD1 is a possible D gene (5 bases). Trimming stripped 3 bases from V and 11 bases from J, with 16 bases between. This CDR3 is built from 13 residues. The germline gives CDR1 KGHSH, CDR2 LQKENI.

The chain joins TRBV20-1 to TRBJ2-5; tentatively, D is TRBD2 (5 bases). The CDR3 has 13 residues. With 3 bases removed from V and 0 bases from J, the gap between germline ends came to 8 bases. Germline V gives CDR1 DFQATT, CDR2 SNEGSKA (reference sequence). CDR3 amino acids: CSASETNQETQYF. The CDR3 DNA is TGCAGTGCTAGTGAGACTAACCAAGAGACCCAGTACTTC.

Only one count was recorded for this clone. The CDR3 sequence is CASSSGSLGTEAFF. The DNA of the CDR3 is TGTGCCAGCAGCTCGGGATCCTTGGGGACTGAAGCTTTCTTT. This sequence joins TRBV2 and TRBJ1-1; D uncertain. The ends were cut back, 6 bases at V and 5 bases at J, with 16 bases in the middle. CDR1 and CDR2 from the germline V gene are SNHLY and FYNNEI. This CDR3 is built from 14 residues.

This chain connects TRBV6-5 to TRBJ2-7; maybe TRBD1 (6 bases). With 8 bases removed from V and 7 bases from J, the gap between germline ends came to 18 bases. In germline, CDR1 is MNHEY, CDR2 SVGAGI. The CDR3 has 13 amino acids. CDR3 sequence (DNA): TGTGCCAGCGGAAACAGGGAATATCGAGAGCAGTACTTC. Amino acid sequence: CASGNREYREQYF.

The chain couples TRBV3-1 (or the pseudogene TRBV3-2) to TRBJ2-7, with D perhaps being TRBD1 or TRBD2 (5 bases each). Germline CDR1 and CDR2: LGHDT and YNNKEL (reference sequence). The CDR3 extends over 12 amino acids. The V end was cut by 2 bases, the J end by 6 bases, with 8 bases between. The CDR3 sequence is CASSQFGGEQYF. The CDR3 DNA is TGTGCCAGCAGCCAATTTGGGGGCGAGCAGTACTTC.

V is TRBV9 and J is TRBJ2-4; no firm D call. The CDR3 has 15 residues. Germline-derived CDR1 and CDR2 are SGDLS and YYNGEE. V lost 2 bases and J 0 bases, leaving 9 bases between the germline ends. CDR3 coding DNA: TGTGCCAGCAGCGTTCCCCGACTAGCCAAAAACATTCAGTACTTC. This codes for CASSVPRLAKNIQYF.

This clone was counted a single time. The J gene is TRBJ1-5, the V gene TRBV6-5, with D tentatively TRBD1 (5 bases). V lost 4 bases to trimming and J lost 7 bases, with 17 bases between them. Germline V gene lookup returns CDR1 MNHEY and CDR2 SVGAGI. The CDR3 runs 15 residues. The CDR3 loop reads CASSSRGGSGQPQHF. The CDR3 bases are TGTGCCAGCAGTTCCCGGGGGGGGAGTGGGCAGCCCCAGCATTTT.

The genes are TRBV27 and TRBJ2-2; unclear D gene. CDR1 and CDR2 (germline): MNHEY, SMNVEV (reference sequence). CDR3 length: 15 residues. Trimming shortened V by 1 base and J by 2 bases, and 8 bases separated the two germline ends. The CDR3 DNA reads as TGTGCCAGCAGTTTATTGGGAACTAACACCGGGGAGCTGTTTTTT. Translation: CASSLLGTNTGELFF.

The chain is built from TRBV19 and TRBJ2-1; D possibly corresponds to TRBD2 (6 bases). Germline CDR1 is LNHDA and CDR2 is SQIVND (reference sequence). This CDR3 has 15 amino acids. V was trimmed by 3 bases and J by 8 bases, leaving 17 bases between them. CDR3 sequence: CASSIQDYGIHEQFF. The CDR3 DNA is TGTGCCAGTAGTATTCAGGACTATGGTATCCATGAGCAGTTCTTC. The full variable domain, its missing parts supplied by reference TRBV19 and TRBJ2-1, is DGGITQSPKYLFRKEGQNVTLSCEQNLNHDAMYWYRQDPGQGLRLIYYSQIVNDFQKGDIAEGYSVSREKKESFPLTVTSAQKNPTAFYLCASSIQDYGIHEQFFGPGTRLTVL.

The chain couples TRBV7-2 to TRBJ1-2; no reliable D call. CDR3 length: 13 amino acids. CDR1 is SGHTA and CDR2 is FQGNSA in the germline V gene. Trimming removed 5 bases from V and 1 base from J, with 8 bases in between. DNA of the CDR3: TGTGCCAGCAGCCCGCAGTTTAACTATGGCTACACCTTC. This sequence encodes CASSPQFNYGYTF.